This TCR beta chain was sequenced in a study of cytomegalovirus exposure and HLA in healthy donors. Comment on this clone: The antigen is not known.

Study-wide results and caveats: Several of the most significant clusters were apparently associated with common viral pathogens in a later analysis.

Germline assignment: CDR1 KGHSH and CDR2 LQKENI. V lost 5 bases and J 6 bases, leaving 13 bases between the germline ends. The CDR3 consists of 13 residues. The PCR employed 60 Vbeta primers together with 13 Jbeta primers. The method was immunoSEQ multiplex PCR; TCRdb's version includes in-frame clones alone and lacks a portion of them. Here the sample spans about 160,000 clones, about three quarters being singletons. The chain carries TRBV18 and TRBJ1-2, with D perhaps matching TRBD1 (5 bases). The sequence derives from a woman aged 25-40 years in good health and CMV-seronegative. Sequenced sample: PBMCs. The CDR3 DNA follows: TGTGCCAGCTCAGAACAGGTGACGGATGGCTACACCTTC. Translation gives CASSEQVTDGYTF.